The next 30 T cell receptor beta chains were all read from a single sample in a study of blood T cells in healthy people across ages. A second PCR, run for roughly 7 to 12 cycles, used a sample-barcoded 5' primer plus a J-beta primer mix. Via MiXCR, TCRdb re-called the 5' RACE reads, giving one row per CDR3 protein. Counted here are fewer than 2 million distinct CDR3 sequences, around 42% occurring once; the ten biggest clones make up roughly 23%. Sequencing was carried out using blood. The source of these receptors is a human donor in good health.

The J gene is TRBJ2-1, the V gene TRBV20-1; D is unresolved. The V and J ends lost 0 bases and 5 bases respectively, with 17 bases between them. This CDR3 is built from 16 residues. Germline CDR1 DFQATT, CDR2 SNEGSKA (reference sequence). The CDR3 sequence is CSARDQGWAADNEQFF. DNA of the CDR3: TGCAGTGCTAGAGATCAAGGGTGGGCTGCAGACAATGAGCAGTTCTTC.

The chain uses TRBV6-6 and TRBJ2-5; 7 bases match TRBD2. The V gene's germline CDR1 is MNHNY and CDR2 SVGAGI (reference sequence). The J segment lost 5 bases and the V segment lost 7 bases, leaving 7 bases of the junction unmatched. The CDR3 extends over 13 amino acids. This CDR3 reads CASITAGGETQYF. The CDR3, as DNA: TGTGCCAGCATTACTGCCGGGGGGGAGACCCAGTACTTC.

This clonotype was counted only a few times. The V gene is TRBV6-6, the J gene TRBJ2-1; perhaps D is TRBD1 or TRBD2 (6 bases each). The CDR3 consists of 14 residues. Per the germline V gene, CDR1 is MNHNY and CDR2 is SVGAGI (reference sequence). The V end was cut by 7 bases, the J end by 7 bases, with 17 bases between. This CDR3 reads CASNWGASLNEQFF. The CDR3 bases are TGTGCCAGCAATTGGGGGGCGAGTCTGAATGAGCAGTTCTTC.

The chain uses TRBV28 and TRBJ1-2, with D perhaps TRBD1 (6 bases). Germline V gene data show CDR1 as MDHEN and CDR2 as SYDVKM. The CDR3 extends over 14 amino acids. Trimming pared 4 bases from V and 5 bases from J, leaving 14 bases between. The CDR3 DNA reads as TGTGCCAGCAGTTCACCAGGGGCTCAGTATGGCTACACCTTC. It specifies CASSSPGAQYGYTF.

The CDR3 DNA follows: TGCAGCTCCAGGGACTTCCCACGCACAGATACGCAGTATTTT. It is translated as CSSRDFPRTDTQYF. This rearrangement joins TRBV29-1 to TRBJ2-3; a weak D match, TRBD2 (6 bases). This CDR3 spans 14 amino acids. The V gene lost 8 bases and the J gene lost 1 base, with 16 bases spanning the gap. CDR1 is SQVTM and CDR2 is ANQGSEA in the germline V gene.

V and J are TRBV7-8 and TRBJ2-1; maybe TRBD2 (5 bases). Per the germline V gene, CDR1 is SGHVS and CDR2 is FQNEAQ. Trimming took off 2 bases at V and 9 bases at J, with 14 bases between the two ends. The CDR3 loop spans 14 amino acids. The chain's CDR3 is CASSLSLTRGEQFF. The DNA of the CDR3 is TGTGCCAGCAGCTTAAGCCTTACTAGAGGTGAGCAGTTCTTC. Full variable domain (rest looked up from reference TRBV7-8 and TRBJ2-1): GAGVSQSPRYKVAKRGQDVALRCDPISGHVSLFWYQQALGQGPEFLTYFQNEAQLDKSGLPSDRFFAERPEGSVSTLKIQRTQQEDSAVYLCASSLSLTRGEQFFGPGTRLTVL.

The rearrangement joins TRBV12-3 or TRBV12-4 to TRBJ1-4; 8 bases line up with TRBD1. The CDR3 contains 16 residues. Trimming took 7 bases from V and 8 from J; bases not matched to a gene: 15. The chain's CDR3 is CASTQTGVGSGEKLFF. Written as DNA, the CDR3 is TGTGCCAGCACCCAGACAGGGGTTGGATCGGGGGAAAAACTGTTTTTT.

V usage is TRBV7-9 and J usage is TRBJ2-1, with 7 positions matching TRBD1. Germline CDR1 SEHNR, CDR2 FQNEAQ (reference sequence). The CDR3 spans 15 residues. Trimming removed 6 bases from V and 6 bases from J; junction bases left unmatched: 11. The CDR3 reads CASSPTDRVVNEQFF. The DNA of the CDR3 is TGTGCCAGCAGTCCCACCGACAGGGTCGTCAATGAGCAGTTCTTC.

The V gene is TRBV10-3, the J gene TRBJ1-1; 11 bases are a match to TRBD1. This CDR3 region has 16 residues. V gave up 4 bases and J gave up 5 bases; unmatched junction bases: 9. Germline CDR1 and CDR2: ENHRY and SYGVKD. The chain's CDR3 is CAISAGQGGVYTEAFF. The CDR3 DNA is TGTGCCATCAGTGCGGGACAGGGGGGCGTGTATACTGAAGCTTTCTTT.

This clonotype was counted a few times. This chain links TRBV29-1 with TRBJ1-5, with D uncertain. The CDR3 has 13 amino acids. V lost 4 bases and J lost 2, with 9 bases in between. The germline V gene encodes CDR1 SQVTM and CDR2 ANQGSEA. The CDR3 bases are TGCAGCGTTGCGGGGAGAGGCAATCAGCCCCAGCATTTT. Translated: CSVAGRGNQPQHF.

This clonotype was seen only a few times. V gene TRBV12-3 or TRBV12-4 combines with J gene TRBJ1-5, with D possibly TRBD1 on 6 matching bases. Trimming took off 6 bases at V and 5 bases at J, with 11 bases between the two ends. CDR3 length equals 13 residues. CDR3 amino acids: CASSRQEDQPQHF. Written as DNA, the CDR3 is TGTGCCAGCAGCCGACAGGAAGATCAGCCCCAGCATTTT.

In regard to this clonotype: At one boundary the junction diverges from the germline segment, which might be a read error. The rearrangement links TRBV6-5 to TRBJ2-5; D not certain. CDR3 length: 14 residues. Germline V gene data show CDR1 as MNHEY and CDR2 as SVGAGI. CDR3 sequence reads: CASSPIGNQETRYF. In DNA form, the CDR3 reads TGTGCCAGCAGCCCAATAGGGAACCAAGAGACCCGGTACTTC.

This clonotype showed up just a few times. V usage is TRBV10-3 and J usage is TRBJ2-1; no firm D call. The end of the DNA is better explained by TRBJ2-7, so the J call may be wrong. CDR1 is ENHRY, CDR2 SYGVKD, per germline. The CDR3 runs 13 residues. The CDR3 is CAIADSSYNEQYF. In DNA form, the CDR3 reads TGTGCCATCGCGGATAGCTCCTACAATGAGCAGTACTTC.

The V call is TRBV7-2, the J call TRBJ2-5; D remains ambiguous. This CDR3 spans 15 amino acids. V lost 2 bases to trimming and J lost 1 base, with 11 bases between them. Germline CDR1 SGHTA, CDR2 FQGNSA. This chain's CDR3 is CASSLFSSFQETQYF. CDR3 sequence (DNA): TGTGCCAGCAGCTTATTCTCCTCATTCCAAGAGACCCAGTACTTC.

The chain couples TRBV27 to TRBJ2-3; 8 bases match TRBD2. The CDR3 has 17 residues. In germline, CDR1 is MNHEY, CDR2 SMNVEV (reference sequence). As DNA, the CDR3 is TGTGTCTGCAGTTTATCAGACTTGGCGGGGGGCCAAGATACGCAGTATTTT. It is translated as CVCSLSDLAGGQDTQYF.

The sample holds a few counts of this clonotype. The V and J genes are TRBV12-3 or TRBV12-4 and TRBJ2-1, with D tentatively TRBD1 (6 bases). V was cut by 7 bases and J by 7 bases, with 17 bases left in between. The CDR3 totals 14 residues. The CDR3, as DNA: TGTGCCAGCACCACTCGCACTGGGACAAATGAGCAGTTCTTC. Residues: CASTTRTGTNEQFF.

This clonotype turned up a few times. This chain joins TRBV24-1 and TRBJ1-2; D unclear. Trimming removed 5 bases from V and 1 base from J, with 7 bases in between. The CDR3 covers 13 residues. Germline assignment: CDR1 KGHDR and CDR2 SFDVKD. The chain's CDR3 is CATSAGINYGYTF. The CDR3 DNA reads as TGTGCCACCAGTGCGGGAATTAACTATGGCTACACCTTC.

The genes are TRBV7-2 and TRBJ2-1; 11 positions agree with TRBD2. Looked up from germline, CDR1 is SGHTA and CDR2 is FQGNSA. There are 15 residues in the CDR3. J gave up 8 bases and V 2 bases, and 5 bases lay outside the gene matches. The CDR3, as DNA: TGTGCCAGCAGCTTAATAGCGGGGGGGTTCGATGAGCAGTTCTTC. This encodes CASSLIAGGFDEQFF.

This clonotype was detected only once. The rearrangement uses TRBV28 and TRBJ2-1; a weak D match, TRBD1 (5 bases). This CDR3 is built from 13 residues. The germline V and J ends were trimmed by 6 bases and 10 bases, with 16 bases remaining between them. CDR1 MDHEN and CDR2 SYDVKM come from the germline V gene. The CDR3 here is CASRYNRGYEQFF. The CDR3 nucleotides are TGTGCCAGCAGATATAATAGGGGCTACGAGCAGTTCTTC.

The table lists this clonotype with a few counts. As DNA, the CDR3 is TGTGCCAGCAGTCAAACAGGGGGGTCTGTGAGAGGCTACACCTTC. Residues: CASSQTGGSVRGYTF. This rearrangement joins TRBV14 to TRBJ1-2; 8 bases map to TRBD1. This CDR3 comprises 15 residues. Per the germline V gene, CDR1 is SGHDN and CDR2 is FVKESK. With 6 bases clipped from V and 8 bases from J, the junction kept 14 bases outside the gene matches.

The chain recombines TRBV7-2 with TRBJ2-7; 8 nucleotides agree with TRBD1. The germline gives CDR1 SGHTA, CDR2 FQGNSA. V trimming: 1 base; J trimming: 4 bases; junction bases outside the gene matches: 6. The CDR3 covers 15 residues. CDR3 in amino acids: CASSLGAGGQYEQYF. CDR3 DNA sequence: TGTGCCAGCAGCTTAGGGGCAGGGGGCCAGTACGAGCAGTACTTC.

The V and J genes are TRBV20-1 and TRBJ1-5; 7 bases line up with TRBD1. J lost 3 bases, V lost 8 bases, and 7 bases had no gene match. Germline V gene sequence: CDR1 DFQATT, CDR2 SNEGSKA (reference sequence). This CDR3 is 13 amino acids long. CDR3 bases: TGCAGTACCGGGACAGCATTCAATCAGCCCCAGCATTTT. Encoded protein: CSTGTAFNQPQHF.

Points on this clonotype: One base away lies a much larger clone, so this may be a sequencing read error. The rearrangement uses TRBV6-5 and TRBJ2-4; D uncertain. TRBJ2-7 explains the end of the DNA better; the J call may be wrong. Germline CDR1 is MNHEY and CDR2 is SVGAGI. The CDR3 is 14 residues long. CDR3 residues: CASRYVGSTYEQYF. In DNA, the CDR3 is TGTGCCAGCAGGTATGTGGGATCTACCTACGAGCAGTACTTC.

The J gene is TRBJ1-5, the V gene TRBV6-5; D is undetermined. CDR1 and CDR2 (germline): MNHEY, SVGAGI. The CDR3 is 16 residues long. V dropped 0 bases and J dropped 6 bases, with 15 bases sitting between them. The DNA for the CDR3 is TGTGCCAGCAGTTACTCCGCGAATGGAGGGAGTCAGCCCCAGCATTTT. As protein: CASSYSANGGSQPQHF.

V gene TRBV7-9 combines with J gene TRBJ1-1, with D perhaps matching TRBD1 (5 bases). Germline V gene lookup returns CDR1 SEHNR and CDR2 FQNEAQ (reference sequence). Trimming took 1 base from V and 11 from J, leaving 14 bases between them. The CDR3 totals 13 residues. The CDR3 sequence: CASSLGEGQPAFF. The CDR3 DNA is TGTGCCAGCAGCTTAGGGGAGGGGCAGCCGGCTTTCTTT. Full variable domain (rest looked up from reference TRBV7-9 and TRBJ1-1): DTGVSQNPRHKITKRGQNVTFRCDPISEHNRLYWYRQTLGQGPEFLTYFQNEAQLEKSRLLSDRFSAERPKGSFSTLEIQRTEQGDSAMYLCASSLGEGQPAFFGQGTRLTVV.

This clonotype was detected only once. The V call is TRBV5-1, the J call TRBJ1-1; possibly TRBD1 for D (5 bases). CDR3 length: 15 amino acids. From germline, CDR1 is SGHRS and CDR2 YFSETQ. Trimming stripped 4 bases from V and 4 bases from J, with 17 bases between. CDR3 amino acids: CASSAYGAGGTEAFF. For the CDR3, the DNA is TGCGCCAGCAGCGCCTACGGGGCGGGTGGCACTGAAGCTTTCTTT.

This clonotype was detected a few times. The chain links TRBV10-3 to TRBJ2-4; the match to TRBD2 covers 8 bases. V shed 0 bases, J shed 3 bases, and the junction held 4 bases outside the gene matches. Per germline, CDR1 ENHRY and CDR2 SYGVKD. The CDR3 runs to 16 residues. This chain's CDR3 is CAISESRAGVKNIQYF. CDR3 DNA: TGTGCCATCAGTGAGTCTAGAGCGGGGGTCAAAAACATTCAGTACTTC.

V is TRBV27 and J is TRBJ1-2; TRBD1 might be the D (5 bases). V dropped 2 bases and J dropped 0 bases, with 16 bases sitting between them. The CDR3 covers 17 residues. Germline CDR1 and CDR2: MNHEY and SMNVEV (reference sequence). This chain's CDR3 is CASSLRRAGRANYGYTF. In DNA form, the CDR3 reads TGTGCCAGCAGTTTACGGAGGGCAGGGAGGGCTAACTATGGCTACACCTTC.

This clonotype was observed a few times. The J gene is TRBJ1-1, the V gene TRBV6-5, with D unresolved. V was cut by 10 bases and J by 3 bases, with 15 bases left in between. The V gene's germline CDR1 is MNHEY and CDR2 SVGAGI. The length of the CDR3 is 13 residues. As DNA, the CDR3 is TGTGCCACACAGTCAGTGATCTACACTGAAGCTTTCTTT. Its translation is CATQSVIYTEAFF.

The chain couples TRBV4-2 to TRBJ1-2; D is unresolved. V was pared by 0 bases and J by 7 bases, with 18 bases between. CDR1 and CDR2 from the germline V gene are LGHNA and YNFKEQ. The CDR3 contains 16 residues. DNA of the CDR3: TGTGCCAGCAGCCAAGACGCCCTCGGAGAGCTCAGTGGCTACACCTTC. It codes for CASSQDALGELSGYTF.